One sample yielded the 14 T cell receptor beta chains listed below, sequenced in a study of T cells in Graves' hyperthyroidism and ophthalmopathy. Template material for amplifying TCR beta CDR3 regions consisted of RNA transcripts. Researchers ran a first-round RT-PCR on the TCR CDR3 using the HTBI primer set. TCRdb passed the multiplex PCR reads through MiXCR, listing each CDR3 protein once. The sample gives roughly 840,000 distinct CDR3 sequences, about 38% of which show up once; approximately 10% is in the top ten. Sequenced material: blood. The receptors were sampled from a man aged 18 to 29 with Graves' hyperthyroidism.

Concerning this clonotype: One end of the junction fails to match germline, which may point to a read error. The chain carries TRBV7-6 and TRBJ2-7, with TRBD1 identical over 7 bases. This CDR3 is built from 15 residues. Germline CDR1 SGHVS, CDR2 FNYEAQ. In nucleotides, the CDR3 is TGTGCCAGCAGTTCACCGACAGGGCTAGGCTACGGGCAGTACTTC. This sequence encodes CASSSPTGLGYGQYF.

This clonotype was counted a few times. The gene calls are TRBV14 and TRBJ1-5; no firm D call. The CDR3 has 15 residues. The V end lost 0 bases, the J end lost 3 bases, and 9 bases lay between the germline ends. Germline CDR1 SGHDN, CDR2 FVKESK. DNA for the CDR3: TGTGCCAGCAGCCAAGATAACCAGGACAATCAGCCCCAGCATTTT. The encoded protein is CASSQDNQDNQPQHF.

At least ten counts were recorded for this clonotype. The rearrangement uses TRBV7-9 and TRBJ2-5; 9 bases are shared with TRBD2. J was trimmed by 4 bases and V by 8 bases; bases with no gene match: 11. Per germline, CDR1 SEHNR and CDR2 FQNEAQ (reference sequence). This CDR3 is built from 15 residues. The CDR3: CASFRGAGGRETQYF. In nucleotides, the CDR3 is TGTGCCAGCTTTCGTGGAGCGGGAGGACGAGAGACCCAGTACTTC.

The chain links TRBV7-3 to TRBJ1-5; perhaps TRBD1 as D (5 bases). CDR1 is SGHTA and CDR2 is FQGTGA in the germline V gene. V was clipped by 5 bases and J by 11 bases, with 16 bases between them. This CDR3 has 13 amino acids. The CDR3 sequence: CASSGMGEETQHF. The CDR3 DNA is TGTGCCAGCAGCGGCATGGGGGAAGAGACCCAGCATTTT.

The rearrangement joins TRBV12-3 or TRBV12-4 to TRBJ2-2; the D is unclear. The CDR3 loop spans 13 amino acids. V dropped 6 bases and J dropped 5 bases, with 10 bases sitting between them. The CDR3 bases are TGTGCCAGCAGACCCGGGTCGACCGGGGAGCTGTTTTTT. The encoded protein is CASRPGSTGELFF.

Only a few counts were recorded for this clonotype. The chain links TRBV20-1 to TRBJ2-2; 9 nucleotides match TRBD1. V gave up 5 bases and J gave up 4 bases; unmatched junction bases: 8. Per germline, CDR1 DFQATT and CDR2 SNEGSKA (reference sequence). CDR3 size: 15 residues. This CDR3 reads CSALFGTGTTGELFF. In nucleotides, the CDR3 is TGCAGTGCTCTCTTTGGGACAGGGACCACCGGGGAGCTGTTTTTT.

With respect to this clonotype: This clone may be a read error of a much larger clone one base away. This chain uses TRBV19 with TRBJ1-6; D unclear. V was pared by 3 bases and J by 8 bases, with 8 bases between. Germline V gene sequence: CDR1 LNHDA, CDR2 SQIVND (reference sequence). The CDR3 spans 13 residues. CDR3 protein: CASSMEGDSPLHF. The CDR3 nucleotides read TGTGCCAGTAGTATGGAAGGTGATTCACCCCTCCACTTT.

In this sample, this clonotype turned up many times. The chain joins TRBV15 to TRBJ2-5, with 10 bases that match TRBD2. Looked up from germline, CDR1 is LNHNV and CDR2 is YYDKDF (reference sequence). J gave up 5 bases and V 1 base, and 13 bases lay outside the gene matches. The CDR3 runs 18 residues. For the CDR3, the DNA is TGTGCCACCAGCAGAGGAGCGCTAGCGGGAGAATGGCTTGAGACCCAGTACTTC. It encodes CATSRGALAGEWLETQYF.

The chain joins TRBV19 to TRBJ2-7, with 10 bases matching TRBD1. After removal of 3 bases from V and 6 bases from J, the junction contained 14 bases not matched to a gene. This CDR3 is built from 17 residues. The germline V gene encodes CDR1 LNHDA and CDR2 SQIVND (reference sequence). CDR3 amino acids: CASSIRTGGNILLEQYF. The CDR3 coding sequence is TGTGCCAGTAGTATCAGGACAGGGGGAAATATCCTGCTCGAGCAGTACTTC.

Concerning this clonotype itself: A much bigger clone sits one base away, suggesting this may be a read error. The chain couples TRBV10-2 to TRBJ2-5, with 7 bases lining up with TRBD2. The CDR3 is 14 amino acids. CDR1 is WSHSY, CDR2 SAAADI, per germline. CDR3 coding DNA: TGCGCCAGCAGTCTTAGCGGGTCCCAAGGGACCCAGTACTTC. Protein product: CASSLSGSQGTQYF.

The chain carries TRBV6-6 and TRBJ2-7, with D possibly called TRBD1 or TRBD2 (6 bases each). Trimming removed 6 bases from V and 8 bases from J, with 20 bases in between. CDR3 length equals 14 residues. Germline V gene data show CDR1 as MNHNY and CDR2 as SVGAGI (reference sequence). CDR3 DNA sequence: TGTGCCAGCAGCCGCTGGGGGGCTCAGCCCCAGCAGTACTTC. Translation gives CASSRWGAQPQQYF.

The V and J genes are TRBV15 and TRBJ2-5, with 12 bases matching TRBD2. J gave up 5 bases and V 4 bases, and 8 bases lay outside the gene matches. The CDR3 extends over 16 amino acids. From germline, CDR1 is LNHNV and CDR2 YYDKDF (reference sequence). In DNA form, the CDR3 reads TGTGCCACCAGCAAGGGACTAGCGGGCGGAAGGGAGACCCAGTACTTC. The encoded protein is CATSKGLAGGRETQYF. Looking up the rest from reference TRBV15 and TRBJ2-5 gives the full variable domain: DAMVIQNPRYQVTQFGKPVTLSCSQTLNHNVMYWYQQKSSQAPKLLFHYYDKDFNNEADTPDNFQSRRPNTSFCFLDIRSPGLGDTAMYLCATSKGLAGGRETQYFGPGTRLLVL.

Points on this clonotype: A much bigger clone sits one base away, suggesting this may be a read error. The chain joins TRBV9 to TRBJ1-1; perhaps TRBD1 as D (6 bases). Trimming pared 4 bases from V and 4 bases from J, leaving 14 bases between. The CDR3 runs to 14 residues. In germline, CDR1 is SGDLS, CDR2 YYNGEE. The CDR3 spells CASSIRGSGTEAFF. For the CDR3, the DNA is TGTGCCAGCAGCATCAGGGGAAGTGGCACTGAAGCTTTCTTT.

This clonotype was counted at least ten times. This chain uses TRBV25-1 with TRBJ2-7; D is uncertain. V shed 6 bases and J shed 0 bases, with 15 bases lying between them. This CDR3 comprises 15 residues. The germline V gene has CDR1 MGHDK and CDR2 SYGVNS. The DNA for the CDR3 is TGTGCCAGCAGCGCCGGGTACTCCGGCTCCTACGAGCAGTACTTC. This gives the protein CASSAGYSGSYEQYF.